The clone carrying this TCR beta chain came up a few times. The antigen is undetermined. The CDR3 runs to 14 residues. Trimming at V came to 4 bases and at J to 4 bases, leaving 2 bases not matched to a gene. The germline gives CDR1 SGHTA, CDR2 FQGNSA. Semi-nested PCR with Nested Universal Primer A followed constant-region reverse priming of full-length variable regions. Using its own MiXCR run on the 5' RACE reads, TCRdb lists one record per CDR3 protein. The data contain 50,000 to 75,000 distinct CDR3 sequences, 22% of them seen just once; the ten biggest clones take up 2.5% to 3%. Study-wide points: The TCR gene usage of tumor memory CD4+ T cells clustered together with blood and lymph node memory CD4+ cells and with lymph node naive CD4+ cells. Whole repertoires were not studied in the larger cohort, only one V-J beta rearrangement. Tumor-infiltrating Treg TCR alpha and beta sequences overlapped most with tumor naive CD4+ T cells, then blood naive.

The origin of this receptor is a female donor with breast cancer. The sample taken for sequencing was memory CD4+ T cells sorted from a lymph node. As to subset: memory CD4+ T cells, CD4+CD45RO+CD25-. The rearrangement joins TRBV7-2 to TRBJ2-5, with 11 bases fitting TRBD2. The DNA for the CDR3 is TGTGCCAGCAGCTCGGGACTAGCGGCAGAGACCCAGTACTTC. Translating it yields CASSSGLAAETQYF.